Presented here are 20 T cell receptor beta chains from one specimen sequenced in a study of blood T cell repertoires in COVID-19. Sequenced by immunoSEQ multiplex PCR; TCRdb stores in-frame clones only, minus some. The table shows about 150,000 clones, with around 79% occurring only once. Sequenced: peripheral blood. These receptors came from a man aged 45 to 65 with active or convalescent COVID-19.

The chain combines TRBV28 with TRBJ2-3; TRBD2 matches 11 bases. CDR1 and CDR2 (germline): MDHEN, SYDVKM. The V gene end was trimmed by 3 bases and the J gene end by 2 bases; junction bases not matched to a gene: 7. The CDR3 spans 17 residues. Here the CDR3 DNA reads TGTGCCAGCAGTTTCTACGGGACTAGCGGACTCACAGATACGCAGTATTTT. The encoded protein is CASSFYGTSGLTDTQYF.

This clone occurred once. The chain is built from TRBV2 and TRBJ2-5; D is possibly TRBD1 (6 bases). The CDR3 is 16 residues long. CDR1 and CDR2 from the germline V gene are SNHLY and FYNNEI. Trimming removed 0 bases from V and 4 bases from J, with 15 bases in between. Here the CDR3 reads CASSEASTGGRETQYF. CDR3 DNA: TGTGCCAGCAGTGAAGCCTCGACAGGCGGCCGAGAGACCCAGTACTTC.

The V call is TRBV18, the J call TRBJ1-2, with TRBD1 matching 7 bases. The germline CDR1 and CDR2 sequences are KGHSH and LQKENI. The CDR3 is 14 amino acids. The V segment lost 3 bases and the J segment 5 bases; nucleotides outside the gene matches: 6. In nucleotides, the CDR3 is TGTGCCAGCTCACCCCCCGGGACAGCTTATGGCTACACCTTC. Amino acids: CASSPPGTAYGYTF.

The V call is TRBV11-2, the J call TRBJ2-7; TRBD1 aligns across 8 bases. The CDR3 is made up of 15 amino acids. The junction had 8 bases not matched to a gene; V was cut back by 5 bases and J by 2 bases. The germline CDR1 and CDR2 sequences are SGHAT and FQNNGV. The CDR3 region has the DNA TGTGCCAGCAGCATTCCAGGGGGCTATACCTACGAGCAGTACTTC. Translation: CASSIPGGYTYEQYF.

This clone was seen only a few times. The gene calls are TRBV7-6 and TRBJ1-5; D uncertain. Germline V lookup: CDR1 SGHVS, CDR2 FNYEAQ. The V and J ends lost 6 bases and 4 bases respectively, with 10 bases between them. The CDR3 loop spans 13 amino acids. The CDR3 DNA follows: TGTGCCAGCAGTCTTAGCCAAAATCAGCCCCAGCATTTT. It is translated as CASSLSQNQPQHF. Based on the CDR3 plus reference TRBV7-6 and TRBJ1-5, the full variable domain is GAGVSQSPRYKVTKRGQDVALRCDPISGHVSLYWYRQALGQGPEFLTYFNYEAQQDKSGLPNDRFSAERPEGSISTLTIQRTEQRDSAMYRCASSLSQNQPQHFGDGTRLSIL.

This clone was observed a handful of times. The chain uses TRBV5-3 and TRBJ2-3; a weak D match, TRBD2 (5 bases). TRBV5-3 has ORF status, its function being uncertain. Between the trimmed V and J ends, which lost 7 bases and 2 bases, there was a span of 8 bases. The CDR3 spans 12 residues. The CDR3 spells CARLRVTDTQYF. CDR3 bases: TGTGCCAGACTGCGGGTCACAGATACGCAGTATTTT.

The rearrangement uses TRBV7-9 and TRBJ1-3; D gene uncertain. The V gene's germline CDR1 is SEHNR and CDR2 FQNEAQ (reference sequence). The CDR3 length is 17 residues. The ends were cut back, 4 bases at V and 0 bases at J, with 16 bases in the middle. CDR3 amino acids: CASSWPLQATSGNTIYF. The CDR3 DNA reads TGTGCCAGCAGCTGGCCCCTCCAGGCAACCTCTGGAAACACCATATATTTT.

The V gene is TRBV19, the J gene TRBJ2-5; possibly TRBD2 for D (6 bases). CDR1 is LNHDA and CDR2 is SQIVND in the germline V gene (reference sequence). The V end lost 6 bases, the J end lost 5 bases, and 13 bases lay between the germline ends. The CDR3 has 13 residues. CDR3 DNA: TGTGCCAGTAGCGAGACTAGTCTGGAGACCCAGTACTTC. Translated: CASSETSLETQYF.

J is TRBJ1-5 and V is TRBV2; D ambiguous. Germline CDR1 SNHLY, CDR2 FYNNEI. The germline V and J ends were trimmed by 2 bases and 8 bases, with 4 bases remaining between them. CDR3 size: 11 residues. CDR3 coding DNA: TGTGCCAGCAGTGAATCGGAGCCCCAGCATTTT. Its translation is CASSESEPQHF.

V and J are TRBV2 and TRBJ2-5, with D possibly being TRBD2 (5 bases). Trimming took off 7 bases at V and 5 bases at J, with 14 bases between the two ends. The CDR3 has 13 amino acids. Germline lookup yields CDR1 SNHLY and CDR2 FYNNEI. CDR3 bases: TGTGCCAGCACCCAACTAGTTTCGGAGACCCAGTACTTC. Its protein is CASTQLVSETQYF. Complete variable domain (other parts from reference TRBV2 and TRBJ2-5): EPEVTQTPSHQVTQMGQEVILRCVPISNHLYFYWYRQILGQKVEFLVSFYNNEISEKSEIFDDQFSVERPDGSNFTLKIRSTKLEDSAMYFCASTQLVSETQYFGPGTRLLVL.

The table lists this clone with a count of one. V gene TRBV2 combines with J gene TRBJ2-7; D may be TRBD2 (5 bases). Deletions cut 4 bases from V and 0 bases from J, with 10 bases between. This CDR3 comprises 14 residues. Germline V gene lookup returns CDR1 SNHLY and CDR2 FYNNEI. CDR3 sequence (DNA): TGTGCCAGCAGTGTAGAGGGCGTCTCCTACGAGCAGTACTTC. Its translation: CASSVEGVSYEQYF.

The chain is built from TRBV29-1 and TRBJ1-2; D remains unclear. Trimming cost V 3 bases and J 7 bases, with 12 bases left between them. Germline V gene data show CDR1 as SQVTM and CDR2 as ANQGSEA. The length of the CDR3 is 12 residues. The CDR3, as DNA: TGCAGCGTTGAGCAGATTCGGGGTGGCTACACCTTC. Its protein product is CSVEQIRGGYTF.

This rearrangement joins TRBV21-1 to TRBJ1-4; the DNA was not compared with TRBD1, the D call given in the table. TRBV21-1 is a pseudogene locus. This CDR3 is 18 amino acids long. The DNA for the CDR3 is TGTGCCAGCATTCCTCCGAGGGGTCCGGGACAGGGGAATGAAAAACTGTTTTTT. Protein product: CASIPPRGPGQGNEKLFF.

CDR3 region: CASSLLLGEDTQYF. The CDR3 region has the DNA TGTGCCAGCAGCTTGTTACTAGGAGAGGATACGCAGTATTTT. The chain uses TRBV5-6 and TRBJ2-3; tentative D call: TRBD2 (5 bases). The ends were cut back, 1 base at V and 6 bases at J, with 12 bases in the middle. Germline loops: CDR1 SGHDT, CDR2 YYEEEE. The CDR3 is 14 amino acids. The full variable domain, its missing parts supplied by reference TRBV5-6 and TRBJ2-3, is DAGVTQSPTHLIKTRGQQVTLRCSPKSGHDTVSWYQQALGQGPQFIFQYYEEEERQRGNFPDRFSGHQFPNYSSELNVNALLLGDSALYLCASSLLLGEDTQYFGPGTRLTVL.

V is TRBV5-8 and J is TRBJ2-2; no definite D call. There are 14 residues in the CDR3. V gave up 0 bases and J gave up 4 bases, with 7 bases separating them. Germline V gene lookup returns CDR1 SGHTS and CDR2 YDEGEE. The CDR3 DNA is TGTGCCAGCAGCTTGGACAGAAGCACCGGGGAGCTGTTTTTT. Protein: CASSLDRSTGELFF.

The chain combines TRBV19 with TRBJ2-7, with 13 bases fitting TRBD2. Trimming at V came to 6 bases and at J to 3 bases, leaving 8 bases not matched to a gene. The CDR3 runs 16 residues. The germline V gene has CDR1 LNHDA and CDR2 SQIVND (reference sequence). As DNA, the CDR3 is TGTGCCAGTAGCAACTTGCGGACTAGCGGGAGCTACGAGCAGTACTTC. This translates into CASSNLRTSGSYEQYF. Filled out from reference TRBV19 and TRBJ2-7, the complete variable domain reads DGGITQSPKYLFRKEGQNVTLSCEQNLNHDAMYWYRQDPGQGLRLIYYSQIVNDFQKGDIAEGYSVSREKKESFPLTVTSAQKNPTAFYLCASSNLRTSGSYEQYFGPGTRLTVT.

This clone was detected ten times or more. The rearrangement links TRBV6-2 or TRBV6-3 to TRBJ1-1; a possible D gene is TRBD1 (5 bases). V was trimmed by 2 bases and J by 2 bases, leaving 6 bases between them. The germline gives CDR1 MNHEY, CDR2 SVGEGT. The CDR3 contains 13 residues. The CDR3 coding sequence is TGTGCCAGCAGTTACCAGGGTAACACTGAAGCTTTCTTT. This codes for CASSYQGNTEAFF.

The chain uses TRBV5-3 and TRBJ2-2; TRBD2 aligns across 12 bases. TRBV5-3 is known as an ORF, though its function is uncertain. Trimming removed 3 bases from V and 7 bases from J; junction bases left unmatched: 10. The CDR3 runs to 17 residues. The CDR3 DNA reads TGTGCCAGAAGCTGGTATGGTCTAGCGGGAGGGAGCGGGGAGCTGTTTTTT. Protein product: CARSWYGLAGGSGELFF.

The chain is built from TRBV28 and TRBJ1-5; 8 bases match TRBD1. V was clipped by 5 bases and J by 0 bases; unmatched bases: 9. Germline loops: CDR1 MDHEN, CDR2 SYDVKM. The CDR3 totals 17 residues. CDR3 sequence (DNA): TGTGCCAGCAGTACCCTCTTGGACAGGGTTAGCAATCAGCCCCAGCATTTT. Protein product: CASSTLLDRVSNQPQHF.

V gene TRBV6-5 combines with J gene TRBJ2-7; no reliable D call. CDR3 length: 14 amino acids. Trimming pared 0 bases from V and 5 bases from J, leaving 11 bases between. Germline CDR1 reads MNHEY; CDR2 reads SVGAGI. DNA for the CDR3: TGTGCCAGCAGTTACTCGCGTCACTCTCACGAGCAGTACTTC. This translates into CASSYSRHSHEQYF.